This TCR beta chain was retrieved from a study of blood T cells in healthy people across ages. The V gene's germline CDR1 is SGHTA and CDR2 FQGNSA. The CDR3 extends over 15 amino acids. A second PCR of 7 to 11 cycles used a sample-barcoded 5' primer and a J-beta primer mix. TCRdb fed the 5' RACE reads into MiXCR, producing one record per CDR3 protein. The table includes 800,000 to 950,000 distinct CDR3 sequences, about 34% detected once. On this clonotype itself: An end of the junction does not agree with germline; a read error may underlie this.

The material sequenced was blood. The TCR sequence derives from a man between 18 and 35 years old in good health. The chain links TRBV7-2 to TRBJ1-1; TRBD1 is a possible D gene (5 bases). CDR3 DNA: TGTGCCGGCAGCTTAGAATTCAGGGTGAACACTGAAGCTTTCTTT. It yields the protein CAGSLEFRVNTEAFF.